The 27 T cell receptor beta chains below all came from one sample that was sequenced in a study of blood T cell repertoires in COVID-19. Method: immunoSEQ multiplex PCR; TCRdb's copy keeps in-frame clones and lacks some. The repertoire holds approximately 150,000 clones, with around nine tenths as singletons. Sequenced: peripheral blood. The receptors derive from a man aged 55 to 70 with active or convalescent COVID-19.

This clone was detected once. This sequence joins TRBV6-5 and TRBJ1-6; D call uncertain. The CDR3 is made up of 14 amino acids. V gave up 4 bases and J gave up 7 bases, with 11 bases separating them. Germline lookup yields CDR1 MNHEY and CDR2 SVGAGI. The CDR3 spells CASSFWTGNSPLHF. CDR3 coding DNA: TGTGCCAGCAGTTTTTGGACGGGGAATTCACCCCTCCACTTT.

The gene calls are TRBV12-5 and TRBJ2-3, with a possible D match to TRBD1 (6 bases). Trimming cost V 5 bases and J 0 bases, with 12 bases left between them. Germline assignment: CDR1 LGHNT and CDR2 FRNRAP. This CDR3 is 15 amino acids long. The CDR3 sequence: CASGAGQISTDTQYF. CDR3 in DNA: TGTGCTAGTGGTGCCGGACAGATTAGCACAGATACGCAGTATTTT.

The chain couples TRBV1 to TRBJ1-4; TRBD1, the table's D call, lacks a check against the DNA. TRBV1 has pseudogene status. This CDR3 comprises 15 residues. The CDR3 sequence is CTSSQSYRMDEKLFF. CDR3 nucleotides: TGCACCAGCAGCCAAAGTTACAGAATGGATGAAAAACTGTTTTTT.

The CDR3 nucleotides read TGCGCCAGCAGCTCACTAGCGGGGGGGTCGAACGAGCAGTACTTC. Amino acid sequence: CASSSLAGGSNEQYF. The chain joins TRBV5-1 to TRBJ2-7, with TRBD2 matching 13 bases. Germline V gene sequence: CDR1 SGHRS, CDR2 YFSETQ. The CDR3 extends over 15 amino acids. V lost 3 bases and J lost 5; bases outside the gene matches: 5.

This CDR3 reads CASSLVLQETQYF. DNA of the CDR3: TGTGCCAGCAGCTTAGTTTTACAAGAGACCCAGTACTTC. The V gene is TRBV7-2, the J gene TRBJ2-5; no definite D call. The CDR3 length is 13 residues. Trimming took off 1 base at V and 2 bases at J, with 5 bases between the two ends. Per the germline V gene, CDR1 is SGHTA and CDR2 is FQGNSA.

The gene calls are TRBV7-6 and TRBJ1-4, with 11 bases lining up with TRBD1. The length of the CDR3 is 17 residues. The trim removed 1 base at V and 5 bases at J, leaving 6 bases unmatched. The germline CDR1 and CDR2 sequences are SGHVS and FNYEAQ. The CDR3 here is CASSLGTRDRGNEKLFF. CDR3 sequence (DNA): TGTGCCAGCAGCTTAGGGACCCGGGACAGGGGGAATGAAAAACTGTTTTTT.

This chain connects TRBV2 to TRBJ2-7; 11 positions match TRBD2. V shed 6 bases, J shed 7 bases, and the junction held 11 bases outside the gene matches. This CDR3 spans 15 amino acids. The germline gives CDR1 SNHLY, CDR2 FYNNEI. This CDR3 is CASSVLAGAEGEQYF. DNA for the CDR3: TGTGCCAGCAGCGTACTAGCGGGAGCCGAGGGTGAGCAGTACTTC.

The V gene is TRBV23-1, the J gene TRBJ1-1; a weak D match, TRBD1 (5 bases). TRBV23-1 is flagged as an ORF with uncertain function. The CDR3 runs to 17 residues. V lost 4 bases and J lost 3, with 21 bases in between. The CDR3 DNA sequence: TGCGCCAGCAGTCTGGGGCGGCCACTCAGTACGTACACTGAAGCTTTCTTT. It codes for CASSLGRPLSTYTEAFF.

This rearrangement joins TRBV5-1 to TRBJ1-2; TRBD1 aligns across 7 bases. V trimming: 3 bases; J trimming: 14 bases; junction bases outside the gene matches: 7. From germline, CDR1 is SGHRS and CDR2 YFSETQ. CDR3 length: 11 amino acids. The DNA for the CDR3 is TGCGCCAGCAGCTCTACAGGGGAGGTAACCTTC. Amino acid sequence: CASSSTGEVTF.

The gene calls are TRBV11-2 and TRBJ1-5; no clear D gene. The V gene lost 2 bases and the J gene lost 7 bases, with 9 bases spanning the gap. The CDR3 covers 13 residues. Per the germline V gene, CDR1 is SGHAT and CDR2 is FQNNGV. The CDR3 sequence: CASSLFPGQPQHF. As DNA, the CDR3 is TGTGCCAGCAGCTTATTTCCGGGGCAGCCCCAGCATTTT.

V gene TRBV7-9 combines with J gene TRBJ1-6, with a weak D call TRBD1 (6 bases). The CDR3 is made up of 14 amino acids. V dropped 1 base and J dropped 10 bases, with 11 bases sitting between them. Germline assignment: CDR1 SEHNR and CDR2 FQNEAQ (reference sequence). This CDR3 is CASSLEQGTSPLHF. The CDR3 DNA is TGTGCCAGCAGCTTAGAACAGGGTACGTCACCCCTCCACTTT.

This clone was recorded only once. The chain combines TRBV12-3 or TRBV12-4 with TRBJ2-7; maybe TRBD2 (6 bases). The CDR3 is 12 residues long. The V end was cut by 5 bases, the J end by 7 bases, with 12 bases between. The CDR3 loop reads CASSRIGTEQYF. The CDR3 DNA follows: TGTGCCAGCAGTCGAATCGGGACTGAGCAGTACTTC.

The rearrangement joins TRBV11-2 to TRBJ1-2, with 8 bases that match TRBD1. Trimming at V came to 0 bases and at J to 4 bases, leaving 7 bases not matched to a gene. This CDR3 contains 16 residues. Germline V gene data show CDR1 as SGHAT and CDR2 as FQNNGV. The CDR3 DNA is TGTGCCAGCAGCTTAGATAGGGCGGACAGGGCCTATGGCTACACCTTC. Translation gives CASSLDRADRAYGYTF.

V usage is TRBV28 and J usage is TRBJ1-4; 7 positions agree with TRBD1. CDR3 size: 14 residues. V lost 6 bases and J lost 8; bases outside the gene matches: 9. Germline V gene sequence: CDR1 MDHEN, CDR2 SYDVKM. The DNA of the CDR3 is TGTGCCAGCAGAAATACAGGGGCTTGGGAAAAACTGTTTTTT. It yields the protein CASRNTGAWEKLFF.

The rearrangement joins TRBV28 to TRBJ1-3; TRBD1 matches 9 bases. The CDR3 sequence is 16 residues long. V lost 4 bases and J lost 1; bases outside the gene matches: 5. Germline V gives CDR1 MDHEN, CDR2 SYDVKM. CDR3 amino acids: CASSSWTGESGNTIYF. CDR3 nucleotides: TGTGCCAGCAGTTCCTGGACAGGGGAGTCTGGAAACACCATATATTTT.

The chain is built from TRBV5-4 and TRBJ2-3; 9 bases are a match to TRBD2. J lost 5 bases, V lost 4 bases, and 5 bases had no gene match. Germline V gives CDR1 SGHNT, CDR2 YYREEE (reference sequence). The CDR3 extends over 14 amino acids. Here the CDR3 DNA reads TGTGCCAGCAGCCCCAGCGGGGGGAGAGATACGCAGTATTTT. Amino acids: CASSPSGGRDTQYF.

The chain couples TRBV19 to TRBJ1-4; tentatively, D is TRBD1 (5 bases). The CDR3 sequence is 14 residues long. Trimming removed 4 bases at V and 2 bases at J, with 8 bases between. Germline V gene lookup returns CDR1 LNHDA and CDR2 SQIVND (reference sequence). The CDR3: CASSNQGTNEKLFF. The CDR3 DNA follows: TGTGCCAGTAGTAATCAGGGCACTAATGAAAAACTGTTTTTT. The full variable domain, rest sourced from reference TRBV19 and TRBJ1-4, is DGGITQSPKYLFRKEGQNVTLSCEQNLNHDAMYWYRQDPGQGLRLIYYSQIVNDFQKGDIAEGYSVSREKKESFPLTVTSAQKNPTAFYLCASSNQGTNEKLFFGSGTQLSVL.

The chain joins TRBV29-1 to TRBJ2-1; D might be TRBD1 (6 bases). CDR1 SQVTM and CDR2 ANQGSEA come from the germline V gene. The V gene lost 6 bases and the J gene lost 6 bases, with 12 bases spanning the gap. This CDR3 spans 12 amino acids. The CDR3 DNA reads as TGCAGCGTCTACAGGGTCCCCAATGAGCAGTTCTTC. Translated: CSVYRVPNEQFF.

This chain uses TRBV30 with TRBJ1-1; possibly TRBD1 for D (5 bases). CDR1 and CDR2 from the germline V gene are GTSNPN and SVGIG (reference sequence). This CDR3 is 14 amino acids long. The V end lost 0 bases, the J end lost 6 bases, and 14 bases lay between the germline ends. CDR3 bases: TGTGCCTGGAGTGTACTCCAGGGTATCCCTGAAGCTTTCTTT. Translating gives CAWSVLQGIPEAFF.

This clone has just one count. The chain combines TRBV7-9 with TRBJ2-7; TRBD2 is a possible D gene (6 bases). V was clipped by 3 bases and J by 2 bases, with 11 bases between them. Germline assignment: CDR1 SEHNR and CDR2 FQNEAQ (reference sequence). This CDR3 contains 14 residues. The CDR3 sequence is CASSFRERPYEQYF. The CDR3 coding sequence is TGTGCCAGCAGCTTCCGGGAGCGACCCTACGAGCAGTACTTC. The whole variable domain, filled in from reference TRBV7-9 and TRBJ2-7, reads DTGVSQNPRHKITKRGQNVTFRCDPISEHNRLYWYRQTLGQGPEFLTYFQNEAQLEKSRLLSDRFSAERPKGSFSTLEIQRTEQGDSAMYLCASSFRERPYEQYFGPGTRLTVT.

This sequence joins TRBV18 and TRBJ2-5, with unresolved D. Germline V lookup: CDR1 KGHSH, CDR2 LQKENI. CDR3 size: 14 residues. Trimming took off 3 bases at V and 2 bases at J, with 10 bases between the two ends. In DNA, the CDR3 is TGTGCCAGCTCACCTTCGAACTTGCAAGAGACCCAGTACTTC. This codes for CASSPSNLQETQYF.

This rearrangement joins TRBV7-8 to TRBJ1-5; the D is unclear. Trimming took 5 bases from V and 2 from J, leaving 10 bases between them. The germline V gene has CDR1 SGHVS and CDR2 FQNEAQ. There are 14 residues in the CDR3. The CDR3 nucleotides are TGTGCCAGCAGCCCCGGACTGGGCAATCAGCCCCAGCATTTT. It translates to CASSPGLGNQPQHF.

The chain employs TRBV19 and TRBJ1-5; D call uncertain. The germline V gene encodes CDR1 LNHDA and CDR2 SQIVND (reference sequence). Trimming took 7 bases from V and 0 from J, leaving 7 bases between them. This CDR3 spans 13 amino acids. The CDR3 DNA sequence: TGTGCCAGTACACAGTATAGCAATCAGCCCCAGCATTTT. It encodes CASTQYSNQPQHF.

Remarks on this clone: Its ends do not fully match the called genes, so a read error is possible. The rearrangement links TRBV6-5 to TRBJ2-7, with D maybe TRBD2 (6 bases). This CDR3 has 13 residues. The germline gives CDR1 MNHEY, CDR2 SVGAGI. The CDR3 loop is CASSTPLIAEITF. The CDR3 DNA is TGTGCCAGCAGCACACCTTTAATAGCGGAAATTACCTTC.

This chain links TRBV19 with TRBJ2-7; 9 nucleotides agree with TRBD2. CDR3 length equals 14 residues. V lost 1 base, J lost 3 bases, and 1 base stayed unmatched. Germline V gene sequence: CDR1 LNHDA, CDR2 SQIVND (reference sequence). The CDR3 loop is CASSIGGRVYEQYF. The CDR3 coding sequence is TGTGCCAGTAGTATAGGCGGGAGGGTCTACGAGCAGTACTTC.

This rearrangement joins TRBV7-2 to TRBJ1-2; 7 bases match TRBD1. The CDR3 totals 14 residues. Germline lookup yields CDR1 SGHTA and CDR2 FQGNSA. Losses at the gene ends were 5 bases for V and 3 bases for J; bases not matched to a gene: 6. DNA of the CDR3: TGTGCCAGCAGCCCTGACAGGGATCACTATGGCTACACCTTC. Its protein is CASSPDRDHYGYTF.

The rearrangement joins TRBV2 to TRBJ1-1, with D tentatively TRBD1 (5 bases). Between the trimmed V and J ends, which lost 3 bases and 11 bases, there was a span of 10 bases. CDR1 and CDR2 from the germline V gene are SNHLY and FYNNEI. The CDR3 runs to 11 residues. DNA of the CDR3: TGTGCCAGCAGTGAGGGGGGATCCGCTTTCTTT. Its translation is CASSEGGSAFF. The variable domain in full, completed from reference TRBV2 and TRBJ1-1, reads EPEVTQTPSHQVTQMGQEVILRCVPISNHLYFYWYRQILGQKVEFLVSFYNNEISEKSEIFDDQFSVERPDGSNFTLKIRSTKLEDSAMYFCASSEGGSAFFGQGTRLTVV.